These 3 T cell receptor beta chains were all obtained from the same sample, sequenced in a study of OX40 agonist ivuxolimab in advanced cancers. Preparation of the library involved the immunoSEQ multiplex PCR assay. TCRdb took over this immuneACCESS table, retaining in-frame rearrangements with V and J assigned. Such tables are incomplete; in checked studies, under half of the missing clones stem from an unresolved V gene, and the remainder is unexplained. This sample lists 50,000 to 60,000 clones; about 89% were detected once. The ten largest clones take up 3% to 4% of the sample. Source: CD4+ or CD8+ T cells sorted from blood, taken in a trial of the OX40 agonist ivuxolimab. The receptors were sampled from an adult with an advanced solid tumor such as melanoma, head and neck, liver or kidney cancer.

In DNA, the CDR3 is TGTGCCAGCAGTGTAAACGAGGCCTACGAGCAGTACTTC. This sequence encodes CASSVNEAYEQYF. This chain uses TRBV6-1 with TRBJ2-7, with D uncertain. CDR1 is MNHNS, CDR2 SASEGT, per germline. The CDR3 spans 13 residues. Trimming removed 4 bases at V and 2 bases at J, with 9 bases between.

A word on this clone: It is unclear where the CDR3 begins or ends on the DNA, so no DNA is shown, and the CDR3 is as TCRdb lists it. The rearrangement links TRBV28 to TRBJ2-1; TRBD2 is the table's D call, not checked against the DNA. Germline V gene lookup returns CDR1 MDHEN and CDR2 SYDVKM. The CDR3 sequence runs 16 residues, both termini included. Here the CDR3 reads CASSTSGLANYNEQFF.

The chain combines TRBV21-1 with TRBJ2-7. TRBV21-1 is flagged as a pseudogene. CDR3 length: 13 residues. The CDR3 loop reads CASGRGSSYEQYF. The CDR3 DNA follows: TGTGCCAGCGGCAGGGGGTCCTCCTACGAGCAGTACTTC.